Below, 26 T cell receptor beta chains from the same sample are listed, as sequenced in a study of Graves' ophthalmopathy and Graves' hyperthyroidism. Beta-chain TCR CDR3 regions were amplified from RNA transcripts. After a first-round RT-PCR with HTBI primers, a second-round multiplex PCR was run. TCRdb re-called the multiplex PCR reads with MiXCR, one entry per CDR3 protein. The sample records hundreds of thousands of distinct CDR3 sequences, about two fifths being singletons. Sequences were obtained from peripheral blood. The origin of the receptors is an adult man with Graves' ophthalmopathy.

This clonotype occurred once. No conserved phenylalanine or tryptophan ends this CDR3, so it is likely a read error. DNA for the CDR3: TGCAGTGCTAGAGATCAGGGCTTACGCAATCAGCCCCAGCATCTT. It encodes CSARDQGLRNQPQHL. V gene TRBV20-1 combines with J gene TRBJ1-5, with D maybe TRBD1 (5 bases). The CDR3 has 15 amino acids. Germline loops: CDR1 DFQATT, CDR2 SNEGSKA (reference sequence). The V gene lost 0 bases and the J gene lost 2 bases, with 11 bases spanning the gap.

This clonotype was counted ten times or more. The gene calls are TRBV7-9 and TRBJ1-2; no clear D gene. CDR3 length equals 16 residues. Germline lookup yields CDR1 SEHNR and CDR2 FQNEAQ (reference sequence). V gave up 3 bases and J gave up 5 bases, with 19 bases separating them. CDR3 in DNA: TGTGCCAGCAGCTTGACCGACCAGCACCCTTTTTATGGCTACACCTTC. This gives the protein CASSLTDQHPFYGYTF.

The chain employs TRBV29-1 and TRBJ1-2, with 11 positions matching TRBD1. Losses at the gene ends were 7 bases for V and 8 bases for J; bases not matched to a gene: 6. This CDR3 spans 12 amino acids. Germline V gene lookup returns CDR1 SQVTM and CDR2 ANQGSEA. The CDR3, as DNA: TGCAGCGCTCGGACAGGGGGCTCGGGCTACACCTTC. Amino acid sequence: CSARTGGSGYTF.

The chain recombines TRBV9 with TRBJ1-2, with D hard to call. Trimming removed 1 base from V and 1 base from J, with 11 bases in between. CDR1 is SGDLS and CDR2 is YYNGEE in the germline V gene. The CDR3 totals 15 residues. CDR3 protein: CASSVSGRSNYGYTF. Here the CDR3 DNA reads TGTGCCAGCAGCGTAAGCGGGAGAAGTAACTATGGCTACACCTTC.

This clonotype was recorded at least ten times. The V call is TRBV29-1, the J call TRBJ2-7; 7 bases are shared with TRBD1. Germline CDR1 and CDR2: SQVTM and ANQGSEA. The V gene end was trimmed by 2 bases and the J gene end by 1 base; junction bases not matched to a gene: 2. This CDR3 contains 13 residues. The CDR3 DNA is TGCAGCGTTGAAAGACAGGGTTCCTACGAGCAGTACTTC. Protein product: CSVERQGSYEQYF.

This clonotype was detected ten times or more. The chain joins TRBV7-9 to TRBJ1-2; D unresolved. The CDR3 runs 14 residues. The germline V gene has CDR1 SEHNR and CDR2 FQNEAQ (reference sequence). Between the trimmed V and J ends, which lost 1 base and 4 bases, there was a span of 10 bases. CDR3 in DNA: TGTGCCAGCAGCTTAGGTGAAACCTCCTATGGCTACACCTTC. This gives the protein CASSLGETSYGYTF.

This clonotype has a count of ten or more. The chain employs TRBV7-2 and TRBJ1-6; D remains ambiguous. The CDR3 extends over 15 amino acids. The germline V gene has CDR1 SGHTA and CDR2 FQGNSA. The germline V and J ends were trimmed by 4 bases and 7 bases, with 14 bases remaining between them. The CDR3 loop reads CASSSWSFENSPLHF. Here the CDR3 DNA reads TGTGCCAGCAGCTCCTGGTCCTTCGAGAATTCACCCCTCCACTTT. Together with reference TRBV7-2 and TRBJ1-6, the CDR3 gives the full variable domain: GAGVSQSPSNKVTEKGKDVELRCDPISGHTALYWYRQSLGQGLEFLIYFQGNSAPDKSGLPSDRFSAERTGGSVSTLTIQRTQQEDSAVYLCASSSWSFENSPLHFGNGTRLTVT.

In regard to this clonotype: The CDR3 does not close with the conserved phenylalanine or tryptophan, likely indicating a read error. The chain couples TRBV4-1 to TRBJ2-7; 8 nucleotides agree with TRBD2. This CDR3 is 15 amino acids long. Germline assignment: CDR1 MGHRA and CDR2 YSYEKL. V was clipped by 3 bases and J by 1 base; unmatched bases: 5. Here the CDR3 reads CASSQLGGRSYEQYL. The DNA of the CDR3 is TGCGCCAGCAGCCAGTTAGGCGGGAGGTCCTACGAGCAGTACCTC.

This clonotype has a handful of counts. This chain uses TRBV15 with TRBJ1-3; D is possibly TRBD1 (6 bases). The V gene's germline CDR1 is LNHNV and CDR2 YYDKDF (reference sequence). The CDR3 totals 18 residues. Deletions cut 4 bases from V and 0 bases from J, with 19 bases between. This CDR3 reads CATSTLIRGPDSGNTIYF. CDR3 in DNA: TGTGCCACCAGCACCCTTATCCGGGGGCCTGACTCTGGAAACACCATATATTTT.

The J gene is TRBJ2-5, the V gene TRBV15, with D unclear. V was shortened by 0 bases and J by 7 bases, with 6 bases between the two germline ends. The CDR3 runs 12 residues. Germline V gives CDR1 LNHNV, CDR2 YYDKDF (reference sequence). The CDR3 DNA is TGTGCCACCAGCAGAGACAGGTGGACCCAGTACTTC. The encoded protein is CATSRDRWTQYF. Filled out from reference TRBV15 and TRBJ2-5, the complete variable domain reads DAMVIQNPRYQVTQFGKPVTLSCSQTLNHNVMYWYQQKSSQAPKLLFHYYDKDFNNEADTPDNFQSRRPNTSFCFLDIRSPGLGDTAMYLCATSRDRWTQYFGPGTRLLVL.

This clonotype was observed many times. The CDR3 here is CASSGTDMVYGYTF. CDR3 DNA sequence: TGTGCCAGCAGCGGGACAGATATGGTCTATGGCTACACCTTC. The chain links TRBV7-8 to TRBJ1-2, with 7 bases matching TRBD1. CDR1 is SGHVS and CDR2 is FQNEAQ in the germline V gene. CDR3 length equals 14 residues. Germline trimming cut 5 bases from V and 4 bases from J; bases unmatched to any gene: 7.

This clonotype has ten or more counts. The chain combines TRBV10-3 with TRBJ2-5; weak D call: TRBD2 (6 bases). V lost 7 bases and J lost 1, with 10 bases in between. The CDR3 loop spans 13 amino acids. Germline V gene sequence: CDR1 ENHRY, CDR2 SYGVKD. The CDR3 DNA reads TGTGCCATCATGGGCGGGGCCCAAGAGACCCAGTACTTC. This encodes CAIMGGAQETQYF.

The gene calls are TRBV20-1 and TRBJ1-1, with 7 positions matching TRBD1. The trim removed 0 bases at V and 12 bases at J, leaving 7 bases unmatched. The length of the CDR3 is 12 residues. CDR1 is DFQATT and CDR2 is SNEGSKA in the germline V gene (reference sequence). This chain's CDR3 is CSARDGTADPFF. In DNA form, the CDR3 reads TGCAGTGCTAGAGACGGGACAGCAGATCCTTTCTTT.

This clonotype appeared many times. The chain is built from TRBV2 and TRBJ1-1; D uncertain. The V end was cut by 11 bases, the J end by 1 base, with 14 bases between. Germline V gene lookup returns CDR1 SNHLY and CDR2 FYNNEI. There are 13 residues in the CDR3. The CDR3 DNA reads TGTGCCCCCGGGCAGAACTCGAACACTGAAGCTTTCTTT. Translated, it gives CAPGQNSNTEAFF.

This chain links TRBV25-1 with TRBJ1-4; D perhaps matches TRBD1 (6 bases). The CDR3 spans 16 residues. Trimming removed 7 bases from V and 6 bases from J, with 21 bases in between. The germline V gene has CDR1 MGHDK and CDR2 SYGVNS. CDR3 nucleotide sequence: TGTGCCAGCATGAGAAATACAGGGACGGTTCATGAAAAACTGTTTTTT. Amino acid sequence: CASMRNTGTVHEKLFF.

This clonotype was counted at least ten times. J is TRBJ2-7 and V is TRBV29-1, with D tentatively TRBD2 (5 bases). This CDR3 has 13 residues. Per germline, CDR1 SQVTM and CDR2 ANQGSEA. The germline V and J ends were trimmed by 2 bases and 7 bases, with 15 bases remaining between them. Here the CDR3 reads CSVETGEREEQYF. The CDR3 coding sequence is TGCAGCGTTGAAACTGGGGAGAGGGAGGAGCAGTACTTC.

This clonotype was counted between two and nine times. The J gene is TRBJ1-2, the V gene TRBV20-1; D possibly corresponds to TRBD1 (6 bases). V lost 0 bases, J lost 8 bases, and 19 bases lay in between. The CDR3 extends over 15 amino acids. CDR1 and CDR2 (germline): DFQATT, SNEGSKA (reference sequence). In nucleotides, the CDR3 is TGCAGTGCTAGAGAATATGGGGGGCAGTTAGGAGGCTACACCTTC. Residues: CSAREYGGQLGGYTF.

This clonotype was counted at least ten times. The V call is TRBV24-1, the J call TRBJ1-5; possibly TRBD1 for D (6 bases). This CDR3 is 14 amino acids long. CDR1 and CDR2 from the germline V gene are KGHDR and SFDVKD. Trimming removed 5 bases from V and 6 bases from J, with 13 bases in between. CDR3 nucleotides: TGTGCCACCAGTGGAACAGGGAAAGGTCAGCCCCAGCATTTT. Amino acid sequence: CATSGTGKGQPQHF.

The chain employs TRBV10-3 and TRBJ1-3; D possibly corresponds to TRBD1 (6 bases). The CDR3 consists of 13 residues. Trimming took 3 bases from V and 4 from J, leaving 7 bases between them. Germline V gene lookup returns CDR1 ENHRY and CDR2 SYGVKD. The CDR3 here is CAISDDRGNTIYF. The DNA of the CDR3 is TGTGCCATCAGTGACGACAGGGGAAACACCATATATTTT.

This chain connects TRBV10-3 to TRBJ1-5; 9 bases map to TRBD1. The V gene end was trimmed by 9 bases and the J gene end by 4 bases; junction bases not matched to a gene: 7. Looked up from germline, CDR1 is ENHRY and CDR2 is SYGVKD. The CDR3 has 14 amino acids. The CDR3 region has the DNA TGTGCCATAACAGGGGGCGCGGGAAATCAGCCCCAGCATTTT. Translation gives CAITGGAGNQPQHF.

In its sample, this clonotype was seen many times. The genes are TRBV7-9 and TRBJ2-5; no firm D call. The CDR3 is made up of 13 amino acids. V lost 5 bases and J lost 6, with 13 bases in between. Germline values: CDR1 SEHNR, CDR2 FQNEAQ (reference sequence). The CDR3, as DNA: TGTGCCAGCAGCCCCGTTGGGCCCCAGACCCAGTACTTC. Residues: CASSPVGPQTQYF.

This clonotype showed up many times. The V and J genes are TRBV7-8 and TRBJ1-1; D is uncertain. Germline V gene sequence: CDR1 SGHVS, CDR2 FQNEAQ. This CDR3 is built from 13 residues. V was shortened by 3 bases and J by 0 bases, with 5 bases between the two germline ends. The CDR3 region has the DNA TGTGCCAGCAGCTTTGGAATGAACACTGAAGCTTTCTTT. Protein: CASSFGMNTEAFF.

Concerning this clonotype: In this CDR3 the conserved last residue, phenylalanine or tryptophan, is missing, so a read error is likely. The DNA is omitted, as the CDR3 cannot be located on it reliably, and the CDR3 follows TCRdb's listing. CDR3 protein: CASSSGTGWT. The chain couples TRBV10-1 to TRBJ1-3; the table's D call, TRBD1, has no DNA check behind it. Germline CDR1 WNHNN, CDR2 SYGVQD (reference sequence). The CDR3 region is 10 residues in length, termini included.

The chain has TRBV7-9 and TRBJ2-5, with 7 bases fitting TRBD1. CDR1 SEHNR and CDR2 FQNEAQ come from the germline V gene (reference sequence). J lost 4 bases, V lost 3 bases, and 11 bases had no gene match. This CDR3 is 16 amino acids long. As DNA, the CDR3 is TGTGCCAGCAGCTTCAAGGGGGCAGGGAAAGGAGAGACCCAGTACTTC. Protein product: CASSFKGAGKGETQYF.

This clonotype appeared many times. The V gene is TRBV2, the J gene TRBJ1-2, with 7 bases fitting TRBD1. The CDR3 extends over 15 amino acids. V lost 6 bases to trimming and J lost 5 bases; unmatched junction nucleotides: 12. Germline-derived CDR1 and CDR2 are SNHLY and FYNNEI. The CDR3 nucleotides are TGTGCCAGCAGCCCCGAGACAGGGAGAGGATATGGCTACACCTTC. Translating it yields CASSPETGRGYGYTF.

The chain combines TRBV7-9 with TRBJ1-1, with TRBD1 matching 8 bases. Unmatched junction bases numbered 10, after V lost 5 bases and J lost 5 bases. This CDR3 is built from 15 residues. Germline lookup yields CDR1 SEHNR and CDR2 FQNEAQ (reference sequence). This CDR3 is CASSQDQTGVTEAFF. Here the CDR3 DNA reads TGTGCCAGCAGCCAAGACCAGACAGGGGTGACTGAAGCTTTCTTT.